A single sample is the source of the 5 T cell receptor beta chains below, sequenced in a study of cytomegalovirus exposure and HLA in healthy donors. With 60 Vbeta and 13 Jbeta primers, the PCR was carried out. TCRdb's copy holds only in-frame clones and misses some; the assay was immunoSEQ multiplex PCR. The data hold about 110,000 clones, with around 15% observed a single time. Material for sequencing was PBMCs. Receptors originate from a female donor in good health and CMV-seronegative.

The J gene is TRBJ1-2, the V gene TRBV10-2, with TRBD1 matching over 8 bases. The V and J ends lost 4 bases and 5 bases, in that order; junction bases with no gene match: 3. The CDR3 totals 13 residues. Germline-derived CDR1 and CDR2 are WSHSY and SAAADI. CDR3 region: CASSVNRGYGYTF. The CDR3 DNA is TGCGCCAGCAGTGTGAACAGGGGGTATGGCTACACCTTC.

The J gene is TRBJ2-7, the V gene TRBV30, with D possibly being TRBD1 (6 bases). Germline V gene data show CDR1 as GTSNPN and CDR2 as SVGIG (reference sequence). This CDR3 has 14 residues. Trimming removed 7 bases at V and 4 bases at J, with 20 bases between. CDR3 loop: CASRGDLSRYEQYF. The CDR3 DNA follows: TGTGCCTCCAGGGGTGACCTTAGTCGTTACGAGCAGTACTTC.

A few counts support this clone. The CDR3 is CASSQDLLAGIYEQYF. Written as DNA, the CDR3 is TGTGCCAGCAGCCAAGATTTACTAGCGGGGATTTACGAGCAGTACTTC. The genes are TRBV14 and TRBJ2-7, with 10 nucleotides matching TRBD2. The V gene's germline CDR1 is SGHDN and CDR2 FVKESK. The junction had 6 bases not matched to a gene; V was cut back by 0 bases and J by 4 bases. The CDR3 covers 16 residues. The full variable domain, with the rest looked up from reference TRBV14 and TRBJ2-7, is EAGVTQFPSHSVIEKGQTVTLRCDPISGHDNLYWYRRVMGKEIKFLLHFVKESKQDESGMPNNRFLAERTGGTYSTLKVQPAELEDSGVYFCASSQDLLAGIYEQYFGPGTRLTVT.

The rearrangement uses TRBV20-1 and TRBJ1-1, with D uncertain. CDR3 length: 11 amino acids. Germline lookup yields CDR1 DFQATT and CDR2 SNEGSKA (reference sequence). V lost 5 bases and J 3 bases, leaving 7 bases between the germline ends. This CDR3 is CSAFPDTEAFF. The CDR3 coding sequence is TGCAGTGCTTTCCCGGACACTGAAGCTTTCTTT.

As DNA, the CDR3 is TGTGCCAGCAGCGCCGGGAGTGCAGATACGCAGTATTTT. Residues: CASSAGSADTQYF. This sequence joins TRBV9 and TRBJ2-3; maybe TRBD2 (6 bases). Germline V gives CDR1 SGDLS, CDR2 YYNGEE. V was cut by 3 bases and J by 4 bases, with 9 bases left in between. The CDR3 has 13 amino acids.